This T cell receptor (beta chain) was identified during a study of blood T cells in healthy people across ages. Sample-barcoded 5' priming and a J-beta primer mix drove a second PCR of roughly 7 to 11 cycles. TCRdb fed the 5' RACE reads into MiXCR, producing one record per CDR3 protein. The sample lists approximately 1,000,000 distinct CDR3 sequences, roughly two fifths occurring once. The source of this sequence is a young man in good health. Sequenced sample: blood.

In DNA form, the CDR3 reads TGTGCCAGCAGTTTGATGGCAGGGAGTAGGGGCACTGAAGCTTTCTTT. Protein product: CASSLMAGSRGTEAFF. The chain has TRBV12-3 or TRBV12-4 and TRBJ1-1; a weak D match, TRBD1 (5 bases). Trimming stripped 3 bases from V and 4 bases from J, with 18 bases between. This CDR3 spans 16 amino acids.